A selection of T cell receptor beta chains follows, all from one sample in a study of cytomegalovirus exposure and HLA in healthy donors. Using immunoSEQ multiplex PCR, the repertoire was profiled, and TCRdb retains in-frame clones only, with some absent. The data contain 20,000 to 25,000 clones, 65% to 85% of them singletons. The sequenced sample consisted of PBMCs. Every receptor here comes from a man aged 55 to 70 in good health and CMV-seronegative. CDR3s leave out the opening cysteine and the closing phenylalanine or tryptophan. The D gene is left open where the match is weak.

j_gene	d_gene	v_gene	CDR3aa
TRBJ2-6	-	TRBV5-8	PSSLRGSGANVLT
TRBJ2-7	-	TRBV14	ASSQQSGPYEQY
TRBJ1-2	TRBD1	TRBV6-1	ASSEAGGQRVFGGYT
TRBJ2-4	-	TRBV27	ASSFGGELNIQY
TRBJ2-7	TRBD2	TRBV6-5	ASSLTSGLSEQY
TRBJ1-2	-	TRBV19	ASSRSQLANYGYT
TRBJ1-2	-	TRBV4-2	ASSQGGTDSNYGYT
TRBJ1-1	-	TRBV9	ASSVSTVNTEAF
TRBJ1-2	TRBD1	TRBV4-3	ASSQFTGGYGYT
TRBJ2-1	-	TRBV10-3	AIGKGGEQF
TRBJ1-1	-	TRBV6-1	ASSEIGGLNTEAF
TRBJ1-3	-	TRBV27	ASSLTVSGNTIY
TRBJ2-3	-	TRBV13	ASSLLFGMGRSTDTQY
TRBJ2-7	TRBD1	TRBV29-1	SVEQGDSYEQY
TRBJ2-1	-	TRBV7-3	ASSSPPREQF
TRBJ2-1	TRBD1	TRBV5-1	ASSLAPGQGYDEQF